Sequencing of this T cell receptor (beta chain) was carried out in a study of radiotherapy plus CTLA-4 blockade in lung cancer. Study overall: With less than 40% of patients having disease control, objective responses were seen in less than 20%. Whole-study findings and limits: Reports identified early blood T cell clone dynamics, with interferon-beta, as the best response predictor. In blood, tumor-derived TCR clones expanded after radiotherapy plus ipilimumab.

Details on this clone: Its target is not known.

Profiling relied on immunoSEQ multiplex PCR, and the TCRdb table lists in-frame clones only, not all of them. The data show roughly 50,000 clones, about 88% seen once. Germline loops: CDR1 SGHRS, CDR2 YFSETQ. Trimming cost V 3 bases and J 6 bases, with 6 bases left between them. The length of the CDR3 is 11 residues. The origin of this receptor is a human donor with non-small cell lung cancer whose response to radiotherapy plus ipilimumab could not be evaluated. Source: peripheral blood, taken from a patient treated with radiotherapy plus ipilimumab. The rearrangement links TRBV5-1 to TRBJ1-2; D is unclear. In nucleotides, the CDR3 is TGCGCCAGCAGCTCGGGTGATGGCTACACCTTC. Translated: CASSSGDGYTF.